These 3 T cell receptor beta chains were sequenced from one sample in a study of blood T cell repertoires in COVID-19. Assay used: immunoSEQ multiplex PCR; TCRdb lists only in-frame clones, some missing. The data show approximately 80,000 clones, 70% to 80% seen once. The specimen was peripheral blood. These receptors were obtained from a man in his 70s with active or convalescent COVID-19.

This sequence joins TRBV5-1 and TRBJ2-3; the D gene is possibly TRBD1 (6 bases). Germline loops: CDR1 SGHRS, CDR2 YFSETQ. The CDR3 consists of 16 residues. With 0 bases removed from V and 0 bases from J, the gap between germline ends came to 11 bases. The CDR3 nucleotides are TGCGCCAGCAGCTTGGAAGGGGGACCTAGCACAGATACGCAGTATTTT. This translates into CASSLEGGPSTDTQYF.

This clone has a single count. The V call is TRBV4-2, the J call TRBJ2-7, with D possibly matching TRBD1 (6 bases). The CDR3 contains 16 residues. Germline CDR1 LGHNA, CDR2 YNFKEQ. The V end was cut by 4 bases, the J end by 3 bases, with 19 bases between. CDR3 loop: CASSPTGQGFFYEQYF. Written as DNA, the CDR3 is TGTGCCAGCAGCCCCACGGGGCAGGGGTTTTTCTACGAGCAGTACTTC.

The genes are TRBV27 and TRBJ2-2; 8 bases map to TRBD1. This CDR3 contains 15 residues. The V and J ends lost 6 bases and 5 bases, in that order; junction bases with no gene match: 8. CDR1 and CDR2 (germline): MNHEY, SMNVEV (reference sequence). In DNA form, the CDR3 reads TGTGCCAGCAGCCGCGGGACAGGAATAACCGGGGAGCTGTTTTTT. Its translation is CASSRGTGITGELFF.